This T cell receptor beta chain was recorded in a study of T cell repertoires in cytomegalovirus infection. Germline V CDR1 and CDR2: SQVTM, ANQGSEA. Trimming removed 4 bases from V and 0 bases from J, with 12 bases in between. CDR3 length equals 14 residues. TCRdb passed the reads through MiXCR, listing each CDR3 protein once. Here the sample spans approximately 310,000 distinct CDR3 sequences, around 25% being singletons. This clonotype was seen only a few times. Its antigen is as yet unknown. The input for sequencing was cultured PBMCs, taken from culture after CMV antigen stimulation. The sequence derives from a human donor in good health (CMV status not recorded). Some clones in this sample may be carry-over from other donors' samples. The chain has TRBV29-1 and TRBJ1-1; TRBD1 is a possible D gene (6 bases). The CDR3 spells CSVVVQGMNTEAFF. The CDR3 coding sequence is TGCAGCGTTGTAGTGCAGGGGATGAACACTGAAGCTTTCTTT.